What follows are 3 T cell receptor beta chains derived from one specimen sequenced in a study of blood T cells in healthy people across ages. Combining a sample-barcoded 5' primer with a J-beta primer mix, a second PCR ran for about 7 to 11 cycles. TCRdb called the 5' RACE reads again in MiXCR, with one record for every CDR3 protein. The sample yields about 810,000 distinct CDR3 sequences, about 37% seen once. Sequenced material: blood. The receptors were sampled from a man between 18 and 35 years old in good health.

This clonotype has just one count. A much larger clone sits a single nucleotide away, making a read error possible. CDR3 DNA: TGTGCCACCAGCCGACAGGACACACACAATGAGCAGTTCTTC. The encoded protein is CATSRQDTHNEQFF. The chain recombines TRBV15 with TRBJ2-1; tentatively, D is TRBD1 (6 bases). The V end lost 5 bases, the J end lost 5 bases, and 13 bases lay between the germline ends. The CDR3 runs to 14 residues. Germline CDR1 and CDR2: LNHNV and YYDKDF (reference sequence).

The chain is built from TRBV11-2 and TRBJ2-1; 8 bases match TRBD1. CDR3 size: 13 residues. Germline V CDR1 and CDR2: SGHAT, FQNNGV. The V segment lost 0 bases and the J segment 10 bases; nucleotides outside the gene matches: 2. The CDR3, as DNA: TGTGCCAGCAGCTTAGAATGGACAGGGGAGCAGTTCTTC. It yields the protein CASSLEWTGEQFF.

With regard to this clonotype: Given a much more abundant clone one base away, this may be a read error. This chain links TRBV4-1 with TRBJ1-4; D perhaps matches TRBD1 (5 bases). CDR1 and CDR2 from the germline V gene are MGHRA and YSYEKL. This CDR3 is 15 amino acids long. CDR3 sequence (DNA): TGCGCCGGCAGCCAGCAGGGTTCAACTAATGAAAAACTGTTTTTT. This gives the protein CAGSQQGSTNEKLFF.